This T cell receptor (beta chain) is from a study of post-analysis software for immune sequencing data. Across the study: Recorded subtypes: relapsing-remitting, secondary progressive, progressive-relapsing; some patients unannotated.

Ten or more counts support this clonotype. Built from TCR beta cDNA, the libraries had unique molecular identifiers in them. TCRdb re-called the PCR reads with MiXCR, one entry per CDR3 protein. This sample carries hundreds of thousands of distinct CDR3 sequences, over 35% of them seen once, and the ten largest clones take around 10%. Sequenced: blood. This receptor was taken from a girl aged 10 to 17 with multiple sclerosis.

The DNA of the CDR3 is TGTGCCAGCAGTTTAGCGAGAGGAGGCGATGAGCAGTTCTTC. This translates into CASSLARGGDEQFF. The chain has TRBV12-3 or TRBV12-4 and TRBJ2-1, with D possibly TRBD2 on 5 matching bases. Trimming pared 0 bases from V and 8 bases from J, leaving 11 bases between. The CDR3 spans 14 residues.